A selection of T cell receptor beta chains follows, all from one sample in a study of tumor-infiltrating lymphocytes in primary liver carcinoma. TCRdb redid the calling of the multiplex PCR reads with MiXCR, one entry per CDR3 protein. The repertoire holds around 80,000 distinct CDR3 sequences, with 72% as singletons. Sample: liver tumor tissue from sampling region 1. These TCRs come from a man in his forties with primary liver carcinoma and hepatitis B virus infection. The CDR3 runs from the conserved cysteine through the conserved F or W. D genes are given only for firm matches. Rows give clone size only sometimes, using once, few, many, or a class for an expanded clone.

len: 13
v_gene: TRBV11-2
d_gene: -
j_gene: TRBJ2-7
abundance: few
CDR3nt: TGTGCCAGTAGTTTAGGAAGGCGCGCCGAGCAGTACTTC
CDR3aa: CASSLGRRAEQYF

len: 14
v_gene: TRBV2
d_gene: -
j_gene: TRBJ2-7
abundance: -
CDR3nt: TGTGCCAGCAAACCGGGACGGGTTTCCTACGAGGAGTACTTC
CDR3aa: CASKPGRVSYEEYF

len: 12
v_gene: TRBV5-6
d_gene: -
j_gene: TRBJ2-5
abundance: many
CDR3nt: TGTGCCAGCAGCTTCCCGCTGGAGACCCAGTACTTC
CDR3aa: CASSFPLETQYF

len: 14
v_gene: TRBV6-5
d_gene: -
j_gene: TRBJ1-1
abundance: -
CDR3nt: TGTACCAGCAGTCCCCCGGGAGGAGGCACTGAAGCTCTCTTT
CDR3aa: CTSSPPGGGTEALF

len: 16
v_gene: TRBV11-2
d_gene: -
j_gene: TRBJ2-5
abundance: -
CDR3nt: TGTGTCAGCGGATGCCGGGACTCGGCCCACCAAGAGACCCAGTACTTC
CDR3aa: CVSGCRDSAHQETQYF

len: 15
v_gene: TRBV7-8
d_gene: TRBD1
j_gene: TRBJ2-7
abundance: many
CDR3nt: TGTGCCAGCAGCTCGGGACAGGGGGTTCAGTACGAGCAGTACTTC
CDR3aa: CASSSGQGVQYEQYF

len: 18
v_gene: TRBV20-1
d_gene: TRBD2
j_gene: TRBJ2-1
abundance: few
CDR3nt: TGCAGTGCTAGAATGGTAGCGGGAGCTACCATCAGGGACTATGAGCAGTTCTTC
CDR3aa: CSARMVAGATIRDYEQFF

len: 14
v_gene: TRBV29-1
d_gene: TRBD2
j_gene: TRBJ2-3
abundance: -
CDR3nt: TGCAGCCTATCGGGAGGGCCGGTGGGGGATACGCAGTATTTT
CDR3aa: CSLSGGPVGDTQYF

len: 16
v_gene: TRBV6-2/TRBV6-3
d_gene: -
j_gene: TRBJ2-6
abundance: -
CDR3nt: TGTGCCAGCAGTTTAGGTCAGGGAACTGGGACCAACTTCATGACTTTC
CDR3aa: CASSLGQGTGTNFMTF

len: 13
v_gene: TRBV14
d_gene: -
j_gene: TRBJ2-7
abundance: many
CDR3nt: TGTGCCAGCAGCCGACAGACAGGGAGGGAGCAGTACTTC
CDR3aa: CASSRQTGREQYF

len: 14
v_gene: TRBV6-2/TRBV6-3
d_gene: -
j_gene: TRBJ2-5
abundance: once
CDR3nt: TGTGCCAGCAGTTGCTCGGGCGGTCAAGAGACCCAGTACTTC
CDR3aa: CASSCSGGQETQYF

len: 14
v_gene: TRBV4-1
d_gene: -
j_gene: TRBJ1-4
abundance: -
CDR3nt: TGCGCCAGCAGCCAAGGTGCCCAGCGGCGGTCGCTGTTTTTT
CDR3aa: CASSQGAQRRSLFF

len: 15
v_gene: TRBV20-1
d_gene: -
j_gene: TRBJ2-6
abundance: -
CDR3nt: TGCAGTGCTTCAGGGGGGGTCTCTGGGGCCAACGTCCTGACTTTC
CDR3aa: CSASGGVSGANVLTF

len: 16
v_gene: TRBV11-2
d_gene: TRBD2
j_gene: TRBJ2-2
abundance: -
CDR3nt: TGTGCCAGCATCTTGGTGGCGCTAGCGGGAACCTGGGAGCTGTTTTTT
CDR3aa: CASILVALAGTWELFF

len: 11
v_gene: TRBV12-3/TRBV12-4
d_gene: -
j_gene: TRBJ2-3
abundance: -
CDR3nt: TGTATCAGCAGTTTAGCTGATACGCAGTATTTT
CDR3aa: CISSLADTQYF

len: 15
v_gene: TRBV7-8
d_gene: TRBD2
j_gene: TRBJ2-1
abundance: medium-sized
CDR3nt: TGTGCCAGCAGCCCAGGACTAGCGGATTACAATGAGCAGTTCTTC
CDR3aa: CASSPGLADYNEQFF

len: 14
v_gene: TRBV29-1
d_gene: TRBD2
j_gene: TRBJ2-1
abundance: -
CDR3nt: TGCAGCGTTGATGGGTCTAGCGGGAGGGGTGAGCAGTTCTTC
CDR3aa: CSVDGSSGRGEQFF

len: 14
v_gene: TRBV11-2
d_gene: -
j_gene: TRBJ2-7
abundance: -
CDR3nt: TGTGCGAGCAGCTTAACCGACACTGCCTACGGGCATTACTTC
CDR3aa: CASSLTDTAYGHYF

len: 14
v_gene: TRBV29-1
d_gene: TRBD2
j_gene: TRBJ2-1
abundance: -
CDR3nt: TGCATCGCTGGGGCTAGCGGGAGATCGAATGAGCAATTCTTC
CDR3aa: CIAGASGRSNEQFF

len: 17
v_gene: TRBV6-6
d_gene: TRBD2
j_gene: TRBJ2-4
abundance: -
CDR3nt: TGTACCACGATGTGGGGGGGATTAGCGGGAGAAGAGGACATTCAGTACTTC
CDR3aa: CTTMWGGLAGEEDIQYF

len: 14
v_gene: TRBV20-1
d_gene: TRBD2
j_gene: TRBJ2-3
abundance: -
CDR3nt: TGCAGTGCGCAAACTCGCGGGAGGGCAGATACGCAGTATTTT
CDR3aa: CSAQTRGRADTQYF

len: 14
v_gene: TRBV4-1
d_gene: -
j_gene: TRBJ1-4
abundance: -
CDR3nt: TGCGCCAGCAGCCGAGAGGAGGGGCGTGAAAAACTATTTTTT
CDR3aa: CASSREEGREKLFF

len: 13
v_gene: TRBV29-1
d_gene: -
j_gene: TRBJ1-1
abundance: once
CDR3nt: TGCAGCGCTGCCCAACATGTTAACACTGAAGCTTTCTTT
CDR3aa: CSAAQHVNTEAFF

len: 13
v_gene: TRBV5-1
d_gene: TRBD1
j_gene: TRBJ2-5
abundance: many
CDR3nt: TGCGCCAGCAGCAAGGGACAGAAAGAGACCCAGTACTTC
CDR3aa: CASSKGQKETQYF

len: 14
v_gene: TRBV12-3/TRBV12-4
d_gene: -
j_gene: TRBJ2-2
abundance: many
CDR3nt: TGTGCCAGCAGTTTCGGAGCGTACACCGGGGAGCTGTTTTTT
CDR3aa: CASSFGAYTGELFF

len: 14
v_gene: TRBV4-1
d_gene: -
j_gene: TRBJ2-2
abundance: -
CDR3nt: TGCGCCAGCAGCCGAGACAGTGGGGCCTGGGAGCTGTTTTTT
CDR3aa: CASSRDSGAWELFF

len: 15
v_gene: TRBV30
d_gene: -
j_gene: TRBJ1-2
abundance: -
CDR3nt: TGTGCTTGGAGACAAAGAGGGGGGGGACTCTATGGCTACACTTTC
CDR3aa: CAWRQRGGGLYGYTF

len: 15
v_gene: TRBV24-1
d_gene: -
j_gene: TRBJ2-1
abundance: -
CDR3nt: TGTGCCATCAGTGATTCGCGGGCCTTCTTAAGCGAGCAGTTCTTC
CDR3aa: CAISDSRAFLSEQFF

len: 13
v_gene: TRBV29-1
d_gene: -
j_gene: TRBJ2-2
abundance: -
CDR3nt: TGCAGCGCGTGGCGGGTAAACACTGTGGAGCTGTTTTTT
CDR3aa: CSAWRVNTVELFF

len: 16
v_gene: TRBV5-1
d_gene: -
j_gene: TRBJ2-2
abundance: once
CDR3nt: TGTGCCAGCAGCGTGGCCGGGCGAACGGACACCGGGGAGCTGTTTTTT
CDR3aa: CASSVAGRTDTGELFF

len: 13
v_gene: TRBV11-2
d_gene: -
j_gene: TRBJ2-1
abundance: -
CDR3nt: TGTGCCAGCAGCCCAGAAAGGGGGAATGAGCACTTCTTC
CDR3aa: CASSPERGNEHFF

len: 14
v_gene: TRBV24-1
d_gene: -
j_gene: TRBJ2-2
abundance: -
CDR3nt: TGTGCCACCAATGTTCCCGACACCACCGGGGAGCTGTTTTTT
CDR3aa: CATNVPDTTGELFF

len: 16
v_gene: TRBV7-9
d_gene: TRBD1
j_gene: TRBJ2-5
abundance: -
CDR3nt: TGTGCCAGCAGCTTATCTGGGACAGGGGTTCGAGAGACCCAGTACTTC
CDR3aa: CASSLSGTGVRETQYF

len: 13
v_gene: TRBV28
d_gene: TRBD2
j_gene: TRBJ2-7
abundance: many
CDR3nt: TGTGCCAGCAGGCTAGCGGCAACCTACGAGCAGTACTTC
CDR3aa: CASRLAATYEQYF

len: 14
v_gene: TRBV6-5
d_gene: -
j_gene: TRBJ2-5
abundance: -
CDR3nt: TGTGCCAGCAGTTATGGCGTGGCACAAGAGGCCCAATACTTC
CDR3aa: CASSYGVAQEAQYF

len: 15
v_gene: TRBV12-3/TRBV12-4
d_gene: -
j_gene: TRBJ2-1
abundance: -
CDR3nt: TGTGCCAGCAGTTTAAGGGATGCCACCTACAATGAGCTCTTCTTC
CDR3aa: CASSLRDATYNELFF

len: 16
v_gene: TRBV29-1
d_gene: -
j_gene: TRBJ2-1
abundance: -
CDR3nt: TGCAGCGTTGAATGGGACGAGATTAGATCTTACAATGAGCGGCTCTTC
CDR3aa: CSVEWDEIRSYNERLF

len: 14
v_gene: TRBV29-1
d_gene: -
j_gene: TRBJ2-1
abundance: -
CDR3nt: TGCATCGGATTGCCGGGACTGGGGGTGGATGATCAGTTCTTC
CDR3aa: CIGLPGLGVDDQFF

len: 14
v_gene: TRBV28
d_gene: -
j_gene: TRBJ1-1
abundance: -
CDR3nt: TGTGCCAGCAGTTTATCCGGGGGGGACACTGAAGCTTTCTTT
CDR3aa: CASSLSGGDTEAFF

len: 13
v_gene: TRBV28
d_gene: -
j_gene: TRBJ2-1
abundance: many
CDR3nt: TGTGCCAGCAGTTCATCAGGGGGGAATGAGCAGTTCTTC
CDR3aa: CASSSSGGNEQFF

len: 14
v_gene: TRBV6-5
d_gene: TRBD1
j_gene: TRBJ2-7
abundance: once
CDR3nt: TGTGCCAGCAGTCCATCCCGGGACAGGGAGAACCAGTACTTC
CDR3aa: CASSPSRDRENQYF

len: 12
v_gene: TRBV6-1
d_gene: -
j_gene: TRBJ2-7
abundance: -
CDR3nt: TGTGTCGGCAGCTACCACGCCTACGAGCAGTACTTC
CDR3aa: CVGSYHAYEQYF

len: 15
v_gene: TRBV11-3
d_gene: TRBD1
j_gene: TRBJ2-2
abundance: few
CDR3nt: TGTGCCAGCAGCCGGACAGGACCCGGCGCCGGGGAGTTGTTTTTT
CDR3aa: CASSRTGPGAGELFF

len: 13
v_gene: TRBV7-9
d_gene: -
j_gene: TRBJ2-3
abundance: -
CDR3nt: TGTGTCAGCAGCTTGGGGGCAGATGATACGCAGTACTTT
CDR3aa: CVSSLGADDTQYF

len: 12
v_gene: TRBV7-9
d_gene: -
j_gene: TRBJ1-4
abundance: many
CDR3nt: TGTGCCAGCAGCTCCCAAGAGGAAAAACTGTTTTTT
CDR3aa: CASSSQEEKLFF

len: 18
v_gene: TRBV13
d_gene: TRBD2
j_gene: TRBJ2-7
abundance: once
CDR3nt: TGTGCTAGCAGTGCCCCGGGACTAGCGGACCTTAGCTCCTACGAGCAGTACTTC
CDR3aa: CASSAPGLADLSSYEQYF

len: 16
v_gene: TRBV6-6
d_gene: -
j_gene: TRBJ2-7
abundance: -
CDR3nt: TGTGCCAGCAGTTACAGCACGCCTAGCTGGAGCAACGAGCATTACTTC
CDR3aa: CASSYSTPSWSNEHYF

len: 18
v_gene: TRBV5-4
d_gene: TRBD2
j_gene: TRBJ2-1
abundance: -
CDR3nt: TGTGCCAGCAGCGCTGGACTAGCAGGAGGGACCCCCTACAATGAGCAGCTCTTC
CDR3aa: CASSAGLAGGTPYNEQLF

len: 13
v_gene: TRBV20-1
d_gene: TRBD1
j_gene: TRBJ2-1
abundance: -
CDR3nt: TGCAGTAAAACCGGGACAGGGATCAATGAGCAGTTCTTC
CDR3aa: CSKTGTGINEQFF

len: 14
v_gene: TRBV10-3
d_gene: TRBD1
j_gene: TRBJ1-2
abundance: -
CDR3nt: TGTCCCATCAACTTTCAGGGGGAAGGTCATGGCTACACCTTC
CDR3aa: CPINFQGEGHGYTF

len: 12
v_gene: TRBV29-1
d_gene: -
j_gene: TRBJ2-1
abundance: medium-sized
CDR3nt: TGCAGCGTTGGGTTGAGCCGAAATGAGCAGTTCTTC
CDR3aa: CSVGLSRNEQFF

len: 16
v_gene: TRBV11-2
d_gene: TRBD1
j_gene: TRBJ2-3
abundance: -
CDR3nt: TGTACCAGCAGCTTAGATCGGACAGGGGCAAGCGATACGCAGTATTTT
CDR3aa: CTSSLDRTGASDTQYF

len: 12
v_gene: TRBV29-1
d_gene: -
j_gene: TRBJ2-1
abundance: many
CDR3nt: TGCAGCGTTTCACAGGTCTACAATGAGCAGTTCTTC
CDR3aa: CSVSQVYNEQFF

len: 14
v_gene: TRBV29-1
d_gene: -
j_gene: TRBJ2-1
abundance: -
CDR3nt: TGCAGCGTCGTCGGGAGTAAGAGTGGGAATGAGCAGTTCTTC
CDR3aa: CSVVGSKSGNEQFF

len: 15
v_gene: TRBV5-1
d_gene: TRBD2
j_gene: TRBJ2-5
abundance: -
CDR3nt: TGCGACAGCAGCACCGGGACTAACGGGAAAGAGACCCAGTACTTC
CDR3aa: CDSSTGTNGKETQYF

len: 14
v_gene: TRBV24-1
d_gene: -
j_gene: TRBJ2-2
abundance: -
CDR3nt: TGTACCACCAGTGTTGCGGGAAAAACCGGGGAGCTGTTTTTT
CDR3aa: CTTSVAGKTGELFF

len: 16
v_gene: TRBV19
d_gene: -
j_gene: TRBJ2-6
abundance: -
CDR3nt: TGTGCCAGTGGGGCAGGAACTGTCTCTGGGGCCAACGTCCTGACTTTC
CDR3aa: CASGAGTVSGANVLTF

len: 13
v_gene: TRBV29-1
d_gene: -
j_gene: TRBJ1-1
abundance: -
CDR3nt: TGCAGCATGCGACACGACATGAACAATGAAGCTTTCTTT
CDR3aa: CSMRHDMNNEAFF

len: 16
v_gene: TRBV6-5
d_gene: -
j_gene: TRBJ2-3
abundance: -
CDR3nt: TGTGCCAGCAGTTACCTCTACGGCAGTCACACAGATACGCACTATTTT
CDR3aa: CASSYLYGSHTDTHYF

len: 16
v_gene: TRBV2
d_gene: TRBD2
j_gene: TRBJ2-7
abundance: -
CDR3nt: TGTGCCAGCAGTGAAGGGACTAGCGGGTTTTCCTGCGAGCAGTACTTC
CDR3aa: CASSEGTSGFSCEQYF